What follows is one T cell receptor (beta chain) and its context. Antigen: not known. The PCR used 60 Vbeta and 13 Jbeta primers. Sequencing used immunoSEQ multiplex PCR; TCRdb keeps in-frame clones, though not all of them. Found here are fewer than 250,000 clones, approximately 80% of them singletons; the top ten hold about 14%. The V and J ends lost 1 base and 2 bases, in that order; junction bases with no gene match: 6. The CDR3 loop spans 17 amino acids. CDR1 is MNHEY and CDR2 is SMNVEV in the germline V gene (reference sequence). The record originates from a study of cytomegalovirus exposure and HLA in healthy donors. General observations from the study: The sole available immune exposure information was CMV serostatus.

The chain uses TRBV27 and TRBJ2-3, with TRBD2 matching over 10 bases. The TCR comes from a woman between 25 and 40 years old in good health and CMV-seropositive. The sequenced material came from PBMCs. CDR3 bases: TGTGCCAGCAGTTTATGGGCCAGCGGGGGGGCCACAGATACGCAGTATTTT. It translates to CASSLWASGGATDTQYF.